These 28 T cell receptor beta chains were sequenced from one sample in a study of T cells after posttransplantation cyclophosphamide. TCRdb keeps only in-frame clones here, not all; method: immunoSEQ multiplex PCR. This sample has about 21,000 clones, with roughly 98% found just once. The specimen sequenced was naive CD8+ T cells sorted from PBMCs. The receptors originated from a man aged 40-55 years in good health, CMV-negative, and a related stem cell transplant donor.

CDR3: CATSSGGQGVVGTEAFF. Here the CDR3 DNA reads TGTGCCACCAGCAGTGGAGGACAGGGGGTTGTGGGCACTGAAGCTTTCTTT. V is TRBV15 and J is TRBJ1-1, with 10 nucleotides matching TRBD1. The germline gives CDR1 LNHNV, CDR2 YYDKDF (reference sequence). The CDR3 spans 17 residues. Losses at the gene ends were 3 bases for V and 4 bases for J; bases not matched to a gene: 11. The variable domain in full, completed from reference TRBV15 and TRBJ1-1, reads DAMVIQNPRYQVTQFGKPVTLSCSQTLNHNVMYWYQQKSSQAPKLLFHYYDKDFNNEADTPDNFQSRRPNTSFCFLDIRSPGLGDTAMYLCATSSGGQGVVGTEAFFGQGTRLTVV.

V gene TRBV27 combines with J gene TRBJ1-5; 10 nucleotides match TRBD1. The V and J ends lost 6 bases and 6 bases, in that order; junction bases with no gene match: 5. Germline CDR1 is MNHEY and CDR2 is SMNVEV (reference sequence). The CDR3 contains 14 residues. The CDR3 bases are TGTGCCAGCAGCATCGACAGGGGGCTTCAGCCCCAGCATTTT. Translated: CASSIDRGLQPQHF.

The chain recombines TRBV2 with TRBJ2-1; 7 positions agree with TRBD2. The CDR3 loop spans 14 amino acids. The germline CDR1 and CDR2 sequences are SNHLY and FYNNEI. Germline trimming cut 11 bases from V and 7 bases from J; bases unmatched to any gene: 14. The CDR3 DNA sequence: TGTGCCGCCTCCTTCGAGGGAGGGATAAATGAGCAGTTCTTC. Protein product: CAASFEGGINEQFF.

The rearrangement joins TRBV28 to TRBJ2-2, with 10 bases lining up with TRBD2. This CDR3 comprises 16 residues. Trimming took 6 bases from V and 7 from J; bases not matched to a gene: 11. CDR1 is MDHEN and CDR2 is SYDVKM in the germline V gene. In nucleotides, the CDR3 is TGTGCCAGCAGACGCCCGGGACTAGCGATAGGCGGGGAGCTGTTTTTT. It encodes CASRRPGLAIGGELFF.

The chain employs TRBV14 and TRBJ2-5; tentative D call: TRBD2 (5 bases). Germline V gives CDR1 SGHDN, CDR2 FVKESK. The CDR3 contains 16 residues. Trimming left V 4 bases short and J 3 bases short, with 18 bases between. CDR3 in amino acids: CASSLEGPSLEETQYF. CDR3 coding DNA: TGTGCCAGCAGCCTAGAGGGCCCTTCCTTGGAAGAGACCCAGTACTTC.

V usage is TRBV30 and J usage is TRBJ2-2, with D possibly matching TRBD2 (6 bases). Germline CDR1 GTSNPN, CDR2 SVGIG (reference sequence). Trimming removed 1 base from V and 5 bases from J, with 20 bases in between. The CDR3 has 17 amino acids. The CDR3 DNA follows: TGTGCCTGGAGTGGCCTCGAGCGGGCCCCCAAAACCGGGGAGCTGTTTTTT. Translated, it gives CAWSGLERAPKTGELFF.

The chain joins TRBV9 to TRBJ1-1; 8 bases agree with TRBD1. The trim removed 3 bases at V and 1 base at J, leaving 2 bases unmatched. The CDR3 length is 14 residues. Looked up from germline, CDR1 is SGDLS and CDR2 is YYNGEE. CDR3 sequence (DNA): TGTGCCAGCAGCGCCGGGACAGGGAACACTGAAGCTTTCTTT. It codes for CASSAGTGNTEAFF.

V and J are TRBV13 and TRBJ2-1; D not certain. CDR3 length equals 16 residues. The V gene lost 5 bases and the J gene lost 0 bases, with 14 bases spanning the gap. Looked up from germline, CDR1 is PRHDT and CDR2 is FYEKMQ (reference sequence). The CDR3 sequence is CASSRRSLSSYNEQFF. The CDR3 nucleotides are TGTGCCAGCAGCCGGAGATCCCTGAGCTCCTACAATGAGCAGTTCTTC. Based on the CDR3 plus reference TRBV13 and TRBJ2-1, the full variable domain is AAGVIQSPRHLIKEKRETATLKCYPIPRHDTVYWYQQGPGQDPQFLISFYEKMQSDKGSIPDRFSAQQFSDYHSELNMSSLELGDSALYFCASSRRSLSSYNEQFFGPGTRLTVL.

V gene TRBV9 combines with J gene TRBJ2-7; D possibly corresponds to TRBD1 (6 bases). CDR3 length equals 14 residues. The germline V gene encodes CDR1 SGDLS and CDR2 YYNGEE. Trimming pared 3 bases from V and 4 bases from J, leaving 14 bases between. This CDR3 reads CASSAGHQIYEQYF. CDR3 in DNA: TGTGCCAGCAGCGCGGGACACCAAATTTACGAGCAGTACTTC.

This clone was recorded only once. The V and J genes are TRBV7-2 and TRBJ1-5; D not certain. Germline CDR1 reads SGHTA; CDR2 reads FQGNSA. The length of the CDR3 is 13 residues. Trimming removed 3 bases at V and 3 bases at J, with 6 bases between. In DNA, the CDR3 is TGTGCCAGCAGCTTGGGCCCCAATCAGCCCCAGCATTTT. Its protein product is CASSLGPNQPQHF.

The DNA for the CDR3 is TGTGCCAGCAGCCAAACCGGGACAGGTACCTACGAGCAGTACTTC. Protein product: CASSQTGTGTYEQYF. The chain links TRBV4-2 to TRBJ2-7, with TRBD1 identical over 8 bases. The junction had 5 bases not matched to a gene; V was cut back by 2 bases and J by 2 bases. The CDR3 sequence is 15 residues long. Germline lookup yields CDR1 LGHNA and CDR2 YNFKEQ.

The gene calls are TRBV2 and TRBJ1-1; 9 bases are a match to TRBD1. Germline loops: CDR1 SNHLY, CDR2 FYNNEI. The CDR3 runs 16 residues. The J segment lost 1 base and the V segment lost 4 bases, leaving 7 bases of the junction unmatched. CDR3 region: CASSVRGDRANTEAFF. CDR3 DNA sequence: TGTGCCAGCAGTGTAAGGGGGGACAGGGCGAACACTGAAGCTTTCTTT.

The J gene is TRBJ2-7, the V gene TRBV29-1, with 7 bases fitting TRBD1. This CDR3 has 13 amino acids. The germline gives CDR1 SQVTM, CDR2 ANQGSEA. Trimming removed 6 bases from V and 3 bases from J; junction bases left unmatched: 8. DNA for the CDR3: TGCAGCGTGACCCGGGACAGCCACTACGAGCAGTACTTC. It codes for CSVTRDSHYEQYF.

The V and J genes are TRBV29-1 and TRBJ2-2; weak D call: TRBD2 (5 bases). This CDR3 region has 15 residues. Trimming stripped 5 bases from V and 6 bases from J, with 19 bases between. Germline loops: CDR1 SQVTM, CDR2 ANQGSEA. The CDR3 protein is CSVSVGSRLAGELFF. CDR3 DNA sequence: TGCAGCGTTTCGGTAGGGAGTCGGTTAGCCGGGGAGCTGTTTTTT.

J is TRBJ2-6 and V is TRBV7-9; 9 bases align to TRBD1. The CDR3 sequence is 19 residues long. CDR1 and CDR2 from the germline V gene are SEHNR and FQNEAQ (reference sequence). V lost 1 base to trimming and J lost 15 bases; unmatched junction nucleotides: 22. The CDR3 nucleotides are TGTGCCAGCAGCTTAGGGAGGGTCCACGGGACAGGGTTAAAGGAGGACCTGACTTTC. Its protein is CASSLGRVHGTGLKEDLTF.

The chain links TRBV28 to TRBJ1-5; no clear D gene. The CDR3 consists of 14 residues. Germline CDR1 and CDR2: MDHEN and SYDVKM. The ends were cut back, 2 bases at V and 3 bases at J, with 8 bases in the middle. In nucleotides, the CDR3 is TGTGCCAGCAGTTTAACCCCTAACAATCAGCCCCAGCATTTT. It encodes CASSLTPNNQPQHF. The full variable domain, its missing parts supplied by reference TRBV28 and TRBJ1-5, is DVKVTQSSRYLVKRTGEKVFLECVQDMDHENMFWYRQDPGLGLRLIYFSYDVKMKEKGDIPEGYSVSREKKERFSLILESASTNQTSMYLCASSLTPNNQPQHFGDGTRLSIL.

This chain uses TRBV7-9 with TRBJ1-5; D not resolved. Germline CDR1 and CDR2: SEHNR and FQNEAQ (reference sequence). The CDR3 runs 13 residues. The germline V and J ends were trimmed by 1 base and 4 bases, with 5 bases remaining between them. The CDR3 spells CASSLGVNQPQHF. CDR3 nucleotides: TGTGCCAGCAGCTTAGGAGTAAATCAGCCCCAGCATTTT.

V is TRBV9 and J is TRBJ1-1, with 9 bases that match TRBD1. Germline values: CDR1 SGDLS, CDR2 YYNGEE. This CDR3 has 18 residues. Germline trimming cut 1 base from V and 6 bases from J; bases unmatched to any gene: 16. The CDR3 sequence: CASSVTGTGKQAIAEAFF. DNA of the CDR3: TGTGCCAGCAGCGTAACCGGGACAGGGAAGCAAGCTATCGCTGAAGCTTTCTTT.

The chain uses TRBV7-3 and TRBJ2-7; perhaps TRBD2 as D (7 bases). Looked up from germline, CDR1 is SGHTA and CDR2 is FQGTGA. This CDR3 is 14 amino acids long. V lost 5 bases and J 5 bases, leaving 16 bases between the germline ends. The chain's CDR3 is CASSPLGGVNEQYF. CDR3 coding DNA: TGTGCCAGCAGCCCCTTAGGGGGGGTCAACGAGCAGTACTTC.

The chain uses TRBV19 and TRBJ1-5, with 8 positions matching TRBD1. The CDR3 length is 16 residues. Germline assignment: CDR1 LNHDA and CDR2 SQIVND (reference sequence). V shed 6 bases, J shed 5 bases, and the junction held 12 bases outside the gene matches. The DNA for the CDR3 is TGTGCCAGTAGGGGTTCGTGGACAGGGATCGATCAGCCCCAGCATTTT. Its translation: CASRGSWTGIDQPQHF.

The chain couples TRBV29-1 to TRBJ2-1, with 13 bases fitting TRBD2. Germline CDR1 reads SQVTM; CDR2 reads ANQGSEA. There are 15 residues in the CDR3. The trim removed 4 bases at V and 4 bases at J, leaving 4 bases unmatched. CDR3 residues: CSVAGLAGIYNEQFF. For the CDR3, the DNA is TGCAGCGTTGCGGGACTAGCGGGGATATACAATGAGCAGTTCTTC.

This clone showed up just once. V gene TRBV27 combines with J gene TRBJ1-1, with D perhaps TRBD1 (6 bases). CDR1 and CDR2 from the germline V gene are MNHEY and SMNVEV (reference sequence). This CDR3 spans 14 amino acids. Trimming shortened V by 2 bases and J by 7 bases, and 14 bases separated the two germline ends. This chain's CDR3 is CASSLVGGPGEAFF. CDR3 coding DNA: TGTGCCAGCAGTTTAGTCGGGGGGCCCGGTGAAGCTTTCTTT.

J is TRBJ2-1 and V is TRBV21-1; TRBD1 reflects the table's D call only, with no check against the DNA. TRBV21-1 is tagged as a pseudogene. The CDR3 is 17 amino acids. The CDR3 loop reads CASNGGRRVSSYNEQFF. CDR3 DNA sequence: TGTGCCAGCAATGGGGGCCGACGGGTCAGCTCCTACAATGAGCAGTTCTTC.

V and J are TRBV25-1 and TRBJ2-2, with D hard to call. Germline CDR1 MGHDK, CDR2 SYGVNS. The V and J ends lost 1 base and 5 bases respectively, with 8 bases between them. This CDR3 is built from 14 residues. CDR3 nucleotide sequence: TGTGCCAGCAGTGAATCAGTCCGAACCGGGGAGCTGTTTTTT. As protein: CASSESVRTGELFF.

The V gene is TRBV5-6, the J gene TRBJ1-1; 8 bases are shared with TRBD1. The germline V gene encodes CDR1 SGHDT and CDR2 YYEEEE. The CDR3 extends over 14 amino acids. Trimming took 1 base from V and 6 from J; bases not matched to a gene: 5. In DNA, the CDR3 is TGTGCCAGCAGCTTGTGGACAGGGTCATCTGAAGCTTTCTTT. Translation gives CASSLWTGSSEAFF.

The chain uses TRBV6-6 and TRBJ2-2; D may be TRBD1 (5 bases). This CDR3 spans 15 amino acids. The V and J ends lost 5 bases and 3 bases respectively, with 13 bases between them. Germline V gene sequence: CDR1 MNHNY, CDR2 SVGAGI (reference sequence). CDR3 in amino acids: CASSRRQRDTGELFF. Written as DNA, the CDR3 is TGTGCCAGCAGTCGCCGACAGCGAGACACCGGGGAGCTGTTTTTT.

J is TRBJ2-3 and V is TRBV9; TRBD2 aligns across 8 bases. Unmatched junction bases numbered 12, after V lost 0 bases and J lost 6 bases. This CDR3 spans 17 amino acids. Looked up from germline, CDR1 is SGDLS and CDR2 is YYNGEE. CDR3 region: CASSVEGGAGDWDTQYF. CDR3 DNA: TGTGCCAGCAGCGTAGAAGGAGGAGCGGGAGACTGGGATACGCAGTATTTT.

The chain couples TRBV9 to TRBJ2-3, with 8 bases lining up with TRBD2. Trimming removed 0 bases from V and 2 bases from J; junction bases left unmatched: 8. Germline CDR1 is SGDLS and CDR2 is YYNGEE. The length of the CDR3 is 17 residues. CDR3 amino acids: CASSVDLSGTATDTQYF. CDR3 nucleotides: TGTGCCAGCAGCGTAGATCTTAGCGGGACGGCCACAGATACGCAGTATTTT.